This T cell receptor delta chain derives from a study of gamma-delta T cells after stem cell transplantation. Details on this clone: A far larger clone is just one base off, so this is likely a read error. The same CDR3 also results from other DNA sequences found in this sample.

CDR3 length: 20 amino acids. Germline lookup yields CDR1 GEAIGNYY and CDR2 EKD. TCRdb reanalyzed the RT-PCR reads using CATT. The data hold approximately 2,500 delta-chain clones, with approximately 3.1% observed a single time. The clonotype originates from a human donor. It is not recorded whose cells these are; they may come from a transplant donor. The rearrangement joins TRDV2 to TRDJ3; 8 bases align to TRDD3. Input material: gamma-delta T cells. CDR3: CACDTVGGSSSSWDTRQMFF. DNA for the CDR3: TGTGCCTGCGACACGGTTGGGGGATCGTCGAGCTCCTGGGACACCCGACAGATGTTTTTC.